A selection of T cell receptor beta chains follows, all from one sample in a study of cytomegalovirus exposure and HLA in healthy donors. The repertoire was sequenced with immunoSEQ multiplex PCR; TCRdb's copy has only in-frame clones and lacks some. Of around 240,000 clones listed, around 76% are singletons. Sample: PBMCs. The receptors were sampled from a woman in her 40s in good health and CMV-seropositive. Each CDR3 is given with its conserved first and last residue. The D gene is left open where the match is weak. Some rows mark clone size as missing; the rest say once, few, many or name a class of expanded clone.

abundance,v_gene,j_gene,len,d_gene,CDR3nt,CDR3aa
NA,TRBV4-1,TRBJ1-1,13,NA,TGCGCCAGCAGCCGAGTCGCGAACACTGAAGCTTTCTTT,CASSRVANTEAFF
NA,TRBV4-2,TRBJ2-2,16,TRBD2,TGTGCCAGCAGCCAAGGGACTAGCGGAAACACCGGGGAGCTGTTTTTT,CASSQGTSGNTGELFF
NA,TRBV6-1,TRBJ2-7,14,TRBD1,TGTGCCAGCATCTTGGACAGGGACTCCTACGAGCAGTACTTC,CASILDRDSYEQYF
NA,TRBV9,TRBJ2-2,16,NA,TGTGCCAGCAGCGTACAAGGCGGATTGAACACCGGGGAGCTGTTTTTT,CASSVQGGLNTGELFF
few,TRBV6-1,TRBJ1-1,15,NA,TGTGCCAGCAGGGAAGCGGGGGCGAGGGGCACTGAAGCTTTCTTT,CASREAGARGTEAFF
NA,TRBV30,TRBJ1-1,13,TRBD1,TGTGCCTGGAAAGGCAGGGGGGACACTGAAGCTTTCTTT,CAWKGRGDTEAFF
NA,TRBV5-1,TRBJ1-2,15,NA,TGCGCCAGCAGCTTGCTAACCGACGGGGGGTCCGGCTACACCTTC,CASSLLTDGGSGYTF
NA,TRBV30,TRBJ2-3,16,TRBD2,TGTGCCTGGAGTGTCCAAGCGGGAACTAGCACAGATACGCAGTATTTT,CAWSVQAGTSTDTQYF
few,TRBV7-9,TRBJ1-2,16,NA,TGTGCCAGCAGCTTAGGGGCAGGGTCACTAAACTATGGCTACACCTTC,CASSLGAGSLNYGYTF
NA,TRBV7-9,TRBJ1-2,12,NA,TGTTCCAGCAGCTCGGGACTATATGGCTACACCTTC,CSSSSGLYGYTF
NA,TRBV6-5,TRBJ1-5,16,TRBD1,TGTGCCAGCAGTTACTCGTGGGGGACAGGGAATCAGCCCCAGCATTTT,CASSYSWGTGNQPQHF
NA,TRBV7-9,TRBJ1-2,16,NA,TGTGCCAGCAGCCCTCCCGAGGGGAGGGGCAACTATGGCTACACCTTC,CASSPPEGRGNYGYTF
NA,TRBV5-1,TRBJ2-3,16,TRBD2,TGCGCCAGCAGCGTTATGACTAGCGGGGGGCGGGATACGCAGTATTTT,CASSVMTSGGRDTQYF
few,TRBV5-4,TRBJ1-4,14,TRBD1,TGTGCCAGCAGCCTAGACAGGGGATCTGAAAAACTGTTTTTT,CASSLDRGSEKLFF
NA,TRBV6-1,TRBJ2-7,14,NA,TGTGCCAGCAGTGAATTGGGACTCTCTGCAGAGCAGTACTTC,CASSELGLSAEQYF
NA,TRBV7-8,TRBJ2-1,12,NA,TGTGCCAGCAGCTTTGCCCCGGGTGAGCAGTTCTTC,CASSFAPGEQFF
NA,TRBV7-2,TRBJ2-3,18,TRBD2,TGTGCCAGCAGCTTAGTGGCTAGCGGGAGTACGAGGACAGATACGCAGTATTTT,CASSLVASGSTRTDTQYF
NA,TRBV5-6,TRBJ1-2,11,NA,TGTGCCAGCAGCTTGCAGGCCGGCTACACCTTC,CASSLQAGYTF
NA,TRBV27,TRBJ1-1,13,NA,TGTGCCAGCCTTAATGCAGGGGCCACTGAAGCTTTCTTT,CASLNAGATEAFF
NA,TRBV29-1,TRBJ2-3,15,NA,TGCAGCGGAGAATCGTCCTCCCATAGCACAGATACGCAGTATTTT,CSGESSSHSTDTQYF
NA,TRBV6-5,TRBJ2-7,14,NA,TGTGCCAGCAGTTACAAGGACACAACCTACGAGCAGTACTTC,CASSYKDTTYEQYF
once,TRBV5-6,TRBJ2-7,15,TRBD2,TGTGCCAGCAGCTTGGCAGCGGGAGCCCCCTACGAGCAGTACTTC,CASSLAAGAPYEQYF
NA,TRBV10-3,TRBJ1-2,15,TRBD1,TGTGCCATCCGGGACAGGTCAGGGAGTAGCTATGGCTACACCTTC,CAIRDRSGSSYGYTF
NA,TRBV2,TRBJ1-6,13,NA,TGTGCCACCCAAGGACAGAATAATTCACCCCTCCACTTT,CATQGQNNSPLHF
once,TRBV9,TRBJ1-1,15,NA,TGTGCCAGCAGCGCAAGTGGGCGTATGAACACTGAAGCTTTCTTT,CASSASGRMNTEAFF
NA,TRBV7-9,TRBJ2-5,15,NA,TGTGCCAGCAGCGCGATCCTAGTAGAGGGAGAGACCCAGTACTTC,CASSAILVEGETQYF
NA,TRBV19,TRBJ1-2,13,NA,TGTGCCAGTAGTATAGGTGGAGGCTATGGCTACACCTTC,CASSIGGGYGYTF
few,TRBV4-3,TRBJ1-2,13,NA,TGCGCCAGCAGCCAGACAGGCGGATATGGCTACACCTTC,CASSQTGGYGYTF
once,TRBV4-3,TRBJ2-3,13,NA,TGCGCCAGCAGCCGCGGGAACACAGATACGCAGTATTTT,CASSRGNTDTQYF
NA,TRBV11-2,TRBJ1-4,15,TRBD1,TGTGCCAGCAGGACTTCGGACAGGGCGAGTGAAAAACTGTTTTTT,CASRTSDRASEKLFF
NA,TRBV9,TRBJ2-3,16,TRBD1,TGTGCCAGCAGCCCCCGGACAGGGGAGGGTGGAGATACGCAGTATTTT,CASSPRTGEGGDTQYF
NA,TRBV2,TRBJ1-1,14,NA,TGTGCCAGCCATACGATGACAGGGAACACTGAAGCTTTCTTT,CASHTMTGNTEAFF
NA,TRBV5-6,TRBJ2-7,16,TRBD1,TGTGCCAGCAGCGCCCTTTCCAGGGGGCTCTCCTACGAGCAGTACTTC,CASSALSRGLSYEQYF
NA,TRBV5-4,TRBJ1-5,15,NA,TGTGCCAGCAGCTTGGCGGGGAGGGGCAATCAGCCCCAGCATTTT,CASSLAGRGNQPQHF
NA,TRBV7-2,TRBJ1-1,14,TRBD1,TGTGCCAGCAGCCAGGACAGGGCGAACACTGAAGCTTTCTTT,CASSQDRANTEAFF
few,TRBV28,TRBJ1-2,13,NA,TGTGCCAGCAGTTTGGGTACAGACTATGGCTACACCTTC,CASSLGTDYGYTF
NA,TRBV30,TRBJ2-7,13,NA,TGTGCCTGGAGTAGGCCTTTGGAGGGCGGGCAGTACTTC,CAWSRPLEGGQYF
NA,TRBV18,TRBJ1-4,15,TRBD1,TGTGCCAGCTCACCAGCCGGGACAGGGAATGAAAAACTGTTTTTT,CASSPAGTGNEKLFF
once,TRBV10-3,TRBJ2-1,15,NA,TGCGCCATCAGTGAGAACAGAAACTCCTACAATGAGCAGTTCTTC,CAISENRNSYNEQFF
NA,TRBV7-6,TRBJ2-2,15,TRBD1,TGTGCCAGCAGCGTCGGACAGGGCGACACCGGGGAGCTGTTTTTT,CASSVGQGDTGELFF
NA,TRBV19,TRBJ2-2,15,TRBD1,TGTGCCAGTAGTAAGGGGACAGTCAGAACCGGGGAGCTGTTTTTT,CASSKGTVRTGELFF
NA,TRBV5-1,TRBJ2-2,15,NA,TGCGCCAGCAGCTTGGCAGGGTCGAACACCGGGGAGCTGTTTTTT,CASSLAGSNTGELFF
NA,TRBV9,TRBJ2-5,14,TRBD2,TGTGCCAGCAGCGTCCGGGAGGCGGTGGGGACCCAGTACTTC,CASSVREAVGTQYF
few,TRBV4-2,TRBJ1-6,15,NA,TGTGCCAGCAGCCCCCGGGACACCCGGAATTCACCCCTCCACTTT,CASSPRDTRNSPLHF
NA,TRBV27,TRBJ2-7,15,NA,TGTGCCAGCAGTTTGAGGCAGGGGCTTTCCTACGAGCAGTACTTC,CASSLRQGLSYEQYF
NA,TRBV7-2,TRBJ2-4,18,TRBD2,TGTGCCAGCAGTAGCCGCGGGACTAGCGGGAGCCCGAGGAACATTCAGTACTTC,CASSSRGTSGSPRNIQYF
NA,TRBV30,TRBJ2-1,18,TRBD2,TGTGCCTTGGGGGTTGGGGCTAGCGGGAGAACGTACTACAATGAGCAGTTCTTC,CALGVGASGRTYYNEQFF
NA,TRBV5-8,TRBJ1-1,16,TRBD1,TGTGCCAGCAGCGCCGGGGACAGGGGACCGAACACTGAAGCTTTCTTT,CASSAGDRGPNTEAFF